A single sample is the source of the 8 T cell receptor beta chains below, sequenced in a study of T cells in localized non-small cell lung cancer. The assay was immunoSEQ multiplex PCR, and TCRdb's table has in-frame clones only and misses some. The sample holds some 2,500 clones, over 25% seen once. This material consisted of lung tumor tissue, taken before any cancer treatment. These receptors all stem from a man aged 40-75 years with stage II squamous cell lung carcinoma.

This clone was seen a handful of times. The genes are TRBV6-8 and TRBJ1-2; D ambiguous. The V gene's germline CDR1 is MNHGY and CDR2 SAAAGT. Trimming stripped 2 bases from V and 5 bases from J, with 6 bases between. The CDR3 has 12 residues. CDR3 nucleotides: TGTGCCAGCAGTTACACGTGGTATGGCTACACCTTC. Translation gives CASSYTWYGYTF.

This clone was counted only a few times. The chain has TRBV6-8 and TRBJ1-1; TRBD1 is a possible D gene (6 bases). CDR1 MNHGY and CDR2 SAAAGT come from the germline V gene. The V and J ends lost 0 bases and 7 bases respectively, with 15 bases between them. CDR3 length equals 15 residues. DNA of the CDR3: TGTGCCAGCAGTTACTCCTATCAGACAGGCCTTGAAGCTTTCTTT. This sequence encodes CASSYSYQTGLEAFF.

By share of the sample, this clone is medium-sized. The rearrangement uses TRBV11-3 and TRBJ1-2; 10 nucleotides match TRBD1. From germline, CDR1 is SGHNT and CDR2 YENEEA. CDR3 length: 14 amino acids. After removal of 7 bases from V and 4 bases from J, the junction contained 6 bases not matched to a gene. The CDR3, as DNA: TGTGCCAGCACCAGACAGGGGGCTATCTATGGCTACACCTTC. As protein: CASTRQGAIYGYTF.

The CDR3 is CASSIFPTGGLVSYTF. For the CDR3, the DNA is TGTGCCAGTAGTATTTTCCCGACAGGGGGCTTGGTGAGCTACACCTTC. The chain combines TRBV19 with TRBJ1-2; 10 nucleotides agree with TRBD1. The ends lost 3 bases at V and 9 bases at J; junction bases unmatched: 13. The CDR3 contains 16 residues. Germline V gene data show CDR1 as LNHDA and CDR2 as SQIVND (reference sequence).

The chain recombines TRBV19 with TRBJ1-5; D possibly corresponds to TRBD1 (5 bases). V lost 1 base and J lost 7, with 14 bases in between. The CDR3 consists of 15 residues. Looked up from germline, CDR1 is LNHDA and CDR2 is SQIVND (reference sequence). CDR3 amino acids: CASSIGGRTGQPQHF. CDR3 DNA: TGTGCCAGTAGTATAGGGGGCAGGACGGGACAGCCCCAGCATTTT.

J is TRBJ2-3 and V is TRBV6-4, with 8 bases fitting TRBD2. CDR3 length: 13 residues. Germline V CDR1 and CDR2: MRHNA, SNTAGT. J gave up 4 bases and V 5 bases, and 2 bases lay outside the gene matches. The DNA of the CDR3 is TGTGCCAGCAGTCCGCGGGGGGCAGATACGCAGTATTTT. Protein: CASSPRGADTQYF.

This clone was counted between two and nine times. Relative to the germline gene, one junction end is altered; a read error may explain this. The CDR3 region has the DNA TGTGCTAGCAGCTTAGAAAAGAACACTGAAGCTTTCTTT. Its protein is CASSLEKNTEAFF. J is TRBJ1-1 and V is TRBV7-8; D is unclear. The CDR3 has 13 residues. Germline CDR1 is SGHVS and CDR2 is FQNEAQ.

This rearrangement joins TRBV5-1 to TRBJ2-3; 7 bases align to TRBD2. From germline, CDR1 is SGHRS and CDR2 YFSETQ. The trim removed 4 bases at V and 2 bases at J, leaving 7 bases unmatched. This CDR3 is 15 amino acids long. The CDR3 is CASSLAEPFTDTQYF. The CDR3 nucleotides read TGCGCCAGCAGCCTAGCGGAACCCTTCACAGATACGCAGTATTTT.